A single count supports the clone carrying this T cell receptor beta chain. The sample belongs to a study of long-term antiretroviral therapy in people with HIV. At survey level, the immunoSEQ assay was run in its v3.0 version. Clones were sequenced by immunoSEQ multiplex PCR, and TCRdb holds only the in-frame ones, with some missing. Here the sample spans tens of thousands of clones, roughly four fifths being singletons. The source was unsorted PBMCs, collected 0.3 years after starting antiretroviral therapy. The TCR was taken from a man aged 18 to 30 with HIV.

In DNA, the CDR3 is TGTGCCAGCAGCCTCTGGGGGGGCTCCTACGAGCAGTACTTC. Translation: CASSLWGGSYEQYF. This chain joins TRBV7-9 and TRBJ2-7, with TRBD2 matching over 7 bases. The CDR3 spans 14 residues. From germline, CDR1 is SEHNR and CDR2 FQNEAQ (reference sequence). Trimming removed 5 bases from V and 0 bases from J; junction bases left unmatched: 4.